Included here is one T cell receptor (beta chain) sequence, with context. This CDR3 has 16 amino acids. V shed 6 bases, J shed 0 bases, and the junction held 8 bases outside the gene matches. Per the germline V gene, CDR1 is MDHEN and CDR2 is SYDVKM. Seattle cases were enrolled at active infection and followed longitudinally. The source of the sample is a study of blood T cell repertoires in COVID-19. Whole-study context: Italy, Spain and the United States were the sources of the convalescent and acute COVID-19 samples. T cells, B-cell-depleted T cells, or PBMCs supplied cDNA or gDNA.

In the original workflow: Nucleated cell number was recorded as an estimate derived from reference gene primer amplification. Profiled with immunoSEQ multiplex PCR; TCRdb holds only in-frame clones, not every one. The D gene and trimming were derived from the DNA, and the V and J assignments and clone size from that table. The table records 190,000 or so clones, around four fifths of them present only once. This sequence originates from a man in his sixties with COVID-19, enrolled during active disease. Sequencing was performed on peripheral blood. V is TRBV28 and J is TRBJ1-3; TRBD1 aligns across 7 bases. The CDR3 bases are TGTGCCAGCAGGTCACAGGGGTCCCTCTCTGGAAACACCATATATTTT. Its protein is CASRSQGSLSGNTIYF.